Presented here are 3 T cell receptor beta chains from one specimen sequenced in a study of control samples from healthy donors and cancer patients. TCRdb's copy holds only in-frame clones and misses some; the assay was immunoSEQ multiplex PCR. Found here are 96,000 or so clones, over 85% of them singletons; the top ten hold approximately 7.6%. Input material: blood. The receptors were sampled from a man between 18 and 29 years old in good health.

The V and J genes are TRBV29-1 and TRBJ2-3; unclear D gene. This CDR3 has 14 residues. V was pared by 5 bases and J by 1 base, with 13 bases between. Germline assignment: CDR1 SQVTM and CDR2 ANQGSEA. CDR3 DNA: TGCAGCGTTTCCCAGACCTCGGGCACAGATACGCAGTATTTT. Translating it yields CSVSQTSGTDTQYF.

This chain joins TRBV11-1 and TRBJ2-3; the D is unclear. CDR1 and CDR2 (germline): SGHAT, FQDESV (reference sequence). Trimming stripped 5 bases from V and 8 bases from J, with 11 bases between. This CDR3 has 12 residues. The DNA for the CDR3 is TGTGCCAGCAGCCGGGTCGATGGTACGCAGTATTTT. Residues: CASSRVDGTQYF.

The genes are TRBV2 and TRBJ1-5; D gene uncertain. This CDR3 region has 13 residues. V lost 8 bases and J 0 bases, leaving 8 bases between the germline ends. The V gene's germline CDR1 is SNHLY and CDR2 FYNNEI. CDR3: CASRDNSNQPQHF. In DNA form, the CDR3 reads TGTGCCAGCCGAGATAATAGCAATCAGCCCCAGCATTTT. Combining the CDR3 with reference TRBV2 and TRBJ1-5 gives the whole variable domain EPEVTQTPSHQVTQMGQEVILRCVPISNHLYFYWYRQILGQKVEFLVSFYNNEISEKSEIFDDQFSVERPDGSNFTLKIRSTKLEDSAMYFCASRDNSNQPQHFGDGTRLSIL.